This T cell receptor beta chain was documented in a study of blood T cell repertoires in COVID-19. Repertoires were generated with immunoSEQ multiplex PCR, while TCRdb's copy carries only in-frame clones and drops some. The data contain about 190,000 clones, about 88% of them singletons. The CDR3 sequence is 19 residues long. V lost 3 bases to trimming and J lost 4 bases; unmatched junction nucleotides: 15. Germline V gene lookup returns CDR1 WNHNN and CDR2 SYGVQD (reference sequence). This clone is a singleton in its sample. Sequencing used peripheral blood. This TCR came from a man aged 25-45 years with acute or convalescent COVID-19. The rearrangement joins TRBV10-1 to TRBJ2-2; 9 positions agree with TRBD2. The CDR3 here is CASSEYQLPREGATGELFF. The DNA of the CDR3 is TGCGCCAGCAGTGAATACCAACTCCCGCGGGAGGGAGCCACCGGGGAGCTGTTTTTT.